This T cell receptor (beta chain) was captured by sequencing in a study of blood T cell repertoires in COVID-19. Looking at the study overall: Donors in the United States, Italy and Spain gave samples during acute or convalescent COVID-19. The cDNA or gDNA used as material had been derived from T cells, B-cell-depleted T cells, or PBMCs.

Per the study methods: By means of reference gene primer amplification, nucleated cell counts were estimated. Method: immunoSEQ multiplex PCR; TCRdb's copy keeps in-frame clones and lacks some. The V and J calls and clone size are taken from that table; D and trimming were inferred from the DNA. The repertoire consists of roughly 280,000 clones, with roughly 86% occurring once and the leading ten covering roughly 8.5%. CDR3 length equals 13 residues. V gave up 3 bases and J gave up 1 base, with 8 bases separating them. Germline CDR1 reads SGHDT; CDR2 reads YYEEEE. The specimen was peripheral blood. The genes are TRBV5-6 and TRBJ2-7, with a tentative D call TRBD1 (6 bases). This receptor was obtained from a middle-aged man with active or convalescent COVID-19. Here the CDR3 DNA reads TGTGCCAGCAGCTGGGACAAGTCCTACGAGCAGTACTTC. Its translation is CASSWDKSYEQYF.